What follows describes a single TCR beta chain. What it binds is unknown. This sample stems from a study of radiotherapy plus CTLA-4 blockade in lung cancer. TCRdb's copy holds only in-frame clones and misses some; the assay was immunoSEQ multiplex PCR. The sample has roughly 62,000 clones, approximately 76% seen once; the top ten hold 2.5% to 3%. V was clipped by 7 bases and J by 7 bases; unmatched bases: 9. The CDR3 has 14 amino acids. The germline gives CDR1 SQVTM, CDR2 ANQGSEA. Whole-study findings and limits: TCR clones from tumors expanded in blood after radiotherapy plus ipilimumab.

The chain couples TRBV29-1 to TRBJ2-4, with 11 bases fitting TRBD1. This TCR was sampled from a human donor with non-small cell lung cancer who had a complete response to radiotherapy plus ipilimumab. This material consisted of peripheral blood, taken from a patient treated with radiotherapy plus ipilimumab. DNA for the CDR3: TGCAGCGCTCGGACAGGGGGCGCCGGTAACATTCAGTACTTC. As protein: CSARTGGAGNIQYF.